Each of the 2 T cell receptor beta chains below was sequenced from the same sample in a study of graft-versus-host responses after intestinal transplantation. Clones were read by immunoSEQ multiplex PCR, and TCRdb kept only the in-frame ones, dropping some. Of about 120,000 clones listed, 95% are singletons. Their antigens are not known. The specimen comprised unstimulated CD8+ T cells sorted from spleen or lymph node cells, sampled before intestinal transplant. These receptors came from a human donor who received an intestinal transplant.

This clone has just one count. The V gene is TRBV27, the J gene TRBJ2-7, with 7 positions matching TRBD2. Germline CDR1 MNHEY, CDR2 SMNVEV (reference sequence). The CDR3 loop spans 16 amino acids. V gave up 5 bases and J gave up 6 bases; unmatched junction bases: 16. For the CDR3, the DNA is TGTGCCAGCAGTCTCCTAGATTTGGCGGGAGCCCGCGAGCAGTACTTC. It translates to CASSLLDLAGAREQYF.

J is TRBJ2-1 and V is TRBV9; 7 nucleotides agree with TRBD2. The V gene end was trimmed by 0 bases and the J gene end by 7 bases; junction bases not matched to a gene: 7. CDR3 length equals 15 residues. CDR1 and CDR2 from the germline V gene are SGDLS and YYNGEE. CDR3 sequence reads: CASSVGGGSWNEQFF. The CDR3, as DNA: TGTGCCAGCAGCGTAGGAGGCGGGAGTTGGAATGAGCAGTTCTTC. Complete variable domain (other parts from reference TRBV9 and TRBJ2-1): DSGVTQTPKHLITATGQRVTLRCSPRSGDLSVYWYQQSLDQGLQFLIQYYNGEERAKGNILERFSAQQFPDLHSELNLSSLELGDSALYFCASSVGGGSWNEQFFGPGTRLTVL.